This T cell receptor beta chain was recovered during a study of T cell responses to AZD1222 COVID-19 vaccine (dated by TCRdb to the early 2020s). Turning to the overall study: Because spike-specific TCR depth and breadth did not differ between the two schedules, AZD1222 recipients who got a second dose at roughly 4 weeks were pooled with those who got a second dose at roughly 12 weeks. A total of about 230 trial participants underwent TCR sequencing, of whom 207 received two doses of AZD1222 and 26 received two doses of the MenACWY control vaccine. Enrollment into the trials was organized by age into subgroups of 18-55, 56-69 and 70-plus years, and those subgroups contained roughly 150, 30 and 60 TCR-sequenced participants, respectively. What the study reported, not specific to this receptor: Participants were mostly white British, with more females than males. The authors suggested clonal diversity may have been underestimated. Spike-specific TCR breadth and depth rose significantly after two AZD1222 doses compared with day 0 and with MenACWY recipients. Reportedly, almost half of the unique spike-specific TCRs recognized epitopes lying outside the regions that are mutated in the B.1.351 and B.1.1.7 variants. No day 14 peak-response samples were available, so repertoires were characterized only after the peak T cell response. The vaccine-associated CD4 TCRs covered the entire spike protein, and the dominant responses fell in regions 160-218 and 743-854. Only five or six AZD1222 recipients were SARS-CoV-2 seropositive at baseline, limiting conclusions about previously exposed vaccinees. In the small 56-69-year group, the increase in depth fell short of significance, most likely because of low power.

The CDR3 regions of human TCRbeta chains were analyzed by immunosequencing. From the authors' description of their analysis: TCRs in the repertoires were compared against a reference library of SARS-CoV-2-specific TCRs that had been generated with the MIRA antigen-specificity platform. Breadth was defined as the fraction of unique TCRs that were SARS-CoV-2-associated, and depth was defined as the fraction of total T cells that were SARS-CoV-2-associated. Using the MIRA data, every spike-specific TCR was mapped to the spike region that the TCR reacted to and assigned to either a CD4 or a CD8 class. Log10-transformed breadth and depth values were compared by one-way ANOVA with Sidak's multiple comparisons tests. TCRdb limited this immuneACCESS table to in-frame rearrangements with V and J called. A share of clones is missing; checked studies link under half to unresolved V genes, and the rest is unexplained. The V and J calls and clone size are taken from that table; D and trimming were inferred from the DNA. For this sample there are tens of thousands of clones; over 75% appear just once. The top ten clonotypes cover around 24% of the sample.

On this clone itself: Its antigen is not yet known. Per-base quality was not reported, and no clone a single base away is much larger than it.

Inclusive of the bounding cysteine and phenylalanine, the CDR3 is 15 residues long. Only the CDR3 DNA stays, 45 bases, in frame from base 1. V was cut back by 3 bases and J by 8 bases, leaving a gap of 19 bases between them. The CDR1 and CDR2 encoded by the germline V gene (reference sequence) are DFQATT and SNEGSKA. The sample's time point label is to be understood as: baseline before first vaccination. Samples from vaccinated people were obtained from the UK trials COV001 and COV002, which included a single-blind randomized controlled phase 2/3 trial of AZD1222 (ChAdOx1 nCoV-19) in healthy adults. Trial participant PBMC samples were collected at day 0 and day 28 after the second dose for TCRbeta chain sequencing.

Rearrangement joined TRBV20-1 to TRBJ1-4; the D gene assignment is ambiguous. Source: peripheral blood, taken on day 0 of AZD1222 vaccination. The clonotype was recovered from an adult in good health. In nucleotide form, the sequence is TGCAGTGCTAGTCCGGGAGCCGGTATGGGGGAAAAACTGTTTTTT. Its product reads: CSASPGAGMGEKLFF.